This T cell receptor beta chain was sequenced for a study of a mutant IDH1 vaccine in newly diagnosed glioma. Study-level findings and limits: Immune responses induced by vaccination arose in 93.3% of the patients.

Points on this clone: Antigen unknown.

TCRdb's table, derived via immunoSEQ multiplex PCR, lists solely in-frame clones and lacks some. The repertoire holds about 67,000 clones, 80% to 90% seen once, with approximately 4.2% in the top ten. Time point in this sample: baseline, week 1 (first vaccination visit). Treatment here: pre-vaccination baseline after standard-of-care therapy. The source material was peripheral blood mononuclear cells (PBMCs), sampled from a glioma patient treated with radiotherapy, temozolomide or both. This sequence originates from a woman between 18 and 29 years old with glioma. Some clones in this sample may be carry-over from other donors' samples.

The CDR3 reads CASSPGLANYEQYF. The CDR3 nucleotides read TGTGCCAGCAGTCCGGGACTAGCTAACTACGAGCAGTACTTC. J is TRBJ2-7 and V is TRBV6-1, with 9 bases aligning to TRBD2. Germline V CDR1 and CDR2: MNHNS, SASEGT. This CDR3 region has 14 residues. V dropped 5 bases and J dropped 3; count of bases not matched to a gene: 5.